These 16 T cell receptor beta chains share one sample of origin, sequenced in a study of shared clonotypes between healthy human individuals. Clones were sequenced by immunoSEQ multiplex PCR, and TCRdb holds only the in-frame ones, with some missing. There are 2 million to 2.5 million clones in the sample; less than 95% occur only once, and 0.3% to 0.4% lies in the top ten. The sequencing sample was made of naive CD4+ T cells from PBMCs. Subset: CD45RA+ positively selected. All receptors derive from a man between 18 and 29 years old in good health. Some clones in this sample may be carry-over from other donors' samples.

The chain joins TRBV19 to TRBJ1-5; no clear D. The germline CDR1 and CDR2 sequences are LNHDA and SQIVND (reference sequence). CDR3 size: 14 residues. V shed 3 bases and J shed 0 bases, with 6 bases lying between them. CDR3 sequence: CASSIHGSNQPQHF. DNA of the CDR3: TGTGCCAGTAGTATTCACGGTAGCAATCAGCCCCAGCATTTT.

To note about this clone: Other DNA sequences in this specimen translate into the identical CDR3. This chain connects TRBV5-1 to TRBJ1-3; a weak D match, TRBD1 (6 bases). The V end lost 0 bases, the J end lost 2 bases, and 9 bases lay between the germline ends. This CDR3 is built from 15 residues. Germline values: CDR1 SGHRS, CDR2 YFSETQ. The CDR3 nucleotides read TGCGCCAGCAGCTTGGTGTCAGGGGCTGGAAACACCATATATTTT. Protein product: CASSLVSGAGNTIYF.

The genes are TRBV18 and TRBJ2-7; TRBD1 agrees at 8 bases. Germline CDR1 reads KGHSH; CDR2 reads LQKENI. The CDR3 length is 15 residues. V was clipped by 4 bases and J by 1 base; unmatched bases: 6. The CDR3 coding sequence is TGTGCCAGCTCACGCGGACAGGGAGGATCCTACGAGCAGTACTTC. It is translated as CASSRGQGGSYEQYF.

The chain couples TRBV7-3 to TRBJ2-1, with 11 bases aligning to TRBD2. Unmatched junction bases numbered 8, after V lost 5 bases and J lost 5 bases. The CDR3 contains 16 residues. The germline V gene has CDR1 SGHTA and CDR2 FQGTGA. DNA of the CDR3: TGTGCCAGCAGCCTTTCGACTAGCGGGGCACACAATGAGCAGTTCTTC. Residues: CASSLSTSGAHNEQFF. The full variable domain, with the rest looked up from reference TRBV7-3 and TRBJ2-1, is GAGVSQTPSNKVTEKGKYVELRCDPISGHTALYWYRQSLGQGPEFLIYFQGTGAADDSGLPNDRFFAVRPEGSVSTLKIQRTERGDSAVYLCASSLSTSGAHNEQFFGPGTRLTVL.

The chain uses TRBV5-1 and TRBJ1-1, with TRBD1 identical over 10 bases. Germline CDR1 and CDR2: SGHRS and YFSETQ. The CDR3 consists of 14 residues. V trimming: 0 bases; J trimming: 8 bases; junction bases outside the gene matches: 4. The CDR3 reads CASSLATGQGEAFF. In nucleotides, the CDR3 is TGCGCCAGCAGCTTGGCGACGGGACAGGGGGAAGCTTTCTTT.

The CDR3 DNA reads TGTGCCAGCAGCTTGGCCTCTAGCGCGCCCTACGAGCAGTACTTC. Translated: CASSLASSAPYEQYF. V gene TRBV5-4 combines with J gene TRBJ2-7; possibly TRBD2 for D (6 bases). CDR3 length equals 15 residues. CDR1 and CDR2 from the germline V gene are SGHNT and YYREEE (reference sequence). The V and J ends lost 0 bases and 2 bases respectively, with 12 bases between them.

This clone was seen more than once but under ten times. Other DNA sequences of this sample code for an identical CDR3. J is TRBJ1-1 and V is TRBV7-2, with TRBD1 as a possible D gene (6 bases). Germline V gene lookup returns CDR1 SGHTA and CDR2 FQGNSA. The V end lost 2 bases, the J end lost 1 base, and 8 bases lay between the germline ends. The CDR3 totals 14 residues. CDR3 in amino acids: CASSLQGRNTEAFF. In DNA form, the CDR3 reads TGTGCCAGCAGCTTACAGGGGCGGAACACTGAAGCTTTCTTT.

V usage is TRBV9 and J usage is TRBJ2-5; 10 bases line up with TRBD2. Germline values: CDR1 SGDLS, CDR2 YYNGEE. This CDR3 contains 15 residues. The ends lost 2 bases at V and 5 bases at J; junction bases unmatched: 6. CDR3 DNA: TGTGCCAGCAGCGTTAAAGAGGGACTAGCGGAGACCCAGTACTTC. Translated: CASSVKEGLAETQYF.

The chain recombines TRBV9 with TRBJ2-6; 9 positions match TRBD1. This CDR3 comprises 20 residues. The germline gives CDR1 SGDLS, CDR2 YYNGEE. Trimming removed 3 bases from V and 1 base from J; junction bases left unmatched: 14. The CDR3 loop is CASSAGTGSLSTSGANVLTF. The CDR3 DNA reads TGTGCCAGCAGCGCCGGGACAGGGTCTCTTAGTACGTCTGGGGCCAACGTCCTGACTTTC.

The CDR3 loop reads CASSLRSGEQFF. The CDR3 nucleotides are TGTGCCAGCAGCCTCAGGTCCGGTGAGCAGTTCTTC. The chain carries TRBV11-3 and TRBJ2-1, with unresolved D. V dropped 5 bases and J dropped 9 bases, with 11 bases sitting between them. The CDR3 contains 12 residues. The germline gives CDR1 SGHNT, CDR2 YENEEA.

The genes are TRBV12-5 and TRBJ1-1, with D perhaps TRBD1 (5 bases). CDR1 LGHNT and CDR2 FRNRAP come from the germline V gene. Trimming removed 4 bases at V and 2 bases at J, with 8 bases between. The CDR3 runs to 13 residues. CDR3 residues: CASGWGVNTEAFF. In nucleotides, the CDR3 is TGTGCTAGTGGTTGGGGGGTCAACACTGAAGCTTTCTTT.

The chain uses TRBV2 and TRBJ2-2; 9 bases are shared with TRBD1. In germline, CDR1 is SNHLY, CDR2 FYNNEI. This CDR3 is built from 16 residues. Trimming removed 9 bases from V and 1 base from J; junction bases left unmatched: 9. The DNA for the CDR3 is TGTGCCAGTACTGAGGGGGGACAGGGGAACACCGGGGAGCTGTTTTTT. This gives the protein CASTEGGQGNTGELFF.

The chain couples TRBV28 to TRBJ2-7; either TRBD1 or TRBD2 may fit D (5 bases each). The germline V gene has CDR1 MDHEN and CDR2 SYDVKM. The CDR3 sequence is 14 residues long. The V and J ends lost 7 bases and 3 bases respectively, with 16 bases between them. CDR3 region: CASTGTTTHYEQYF. Written as DNA, the CDR3 is TGTGCCAGCACGGGGACGACGACGCACTACGAGCAGTACTTC.

The chain links TRBV5-4 to TRBJ2-7; 7 bases are shared with TRBD2. The junction had 4 bases not matched to a gene; V was cut back by 3 bases and J by 1 base. Germline CDR1 is SGHNT and CDR2 is YYREEE (reference sequence). The length of the CDR3 is 14 residues. The DNA of the CDR3 is TGTGCCAGCAGCTGGGGGGGTGGGTCCTACGAGCAGTACTTC. Its protein product is CASSWGGGSYEQYF.

The chain links TRBV5-6 to TRBJ1-3; no clear D gene. Germline V gene sequence: CDR1 SGHDT, CDR2 YYEEEE. V was shortened by 2 bases and J by 9 bases, with 9 bases between the two germline ends. The CDR3 is 12 residues long. CDR3 sequence: CASSFQIGTIYF. DNA for the CDR3: TGTGCCAGCAGCTTCCAGATCGGCACCATATATTTT.

The chain uses TRBV25-1 and TRBJ2-3, with D possibly matching TRBD2 (6 bases). The CDR3 contains 14 residues. Germline lookup yields CDR1 MGHDK and CDR2 SYGVNS. V dropped 6 bases and J dropped 7 bases, with 17 bases sitting between them. The CDR3 loop is CASRTGTVGYTQYF. The CDR3 nucleotides are TGTGCCAGCAGAACCGGGACTGTAGGATATACGCAGTATTTT. The entire variable domain, with the rest obtained from reference TRBV25-1 and TRBJ2-3, is as follows: EADIYQTPRYLVIGTGKKITLECSQTMGHDKMYWYQQDPGMELHLIHYSYGVNSTEKGDLSSESTVSRIRTEHFPLTLESARPSHTSQYLCASRTGTVGYTQYFGPGTRLTVL.